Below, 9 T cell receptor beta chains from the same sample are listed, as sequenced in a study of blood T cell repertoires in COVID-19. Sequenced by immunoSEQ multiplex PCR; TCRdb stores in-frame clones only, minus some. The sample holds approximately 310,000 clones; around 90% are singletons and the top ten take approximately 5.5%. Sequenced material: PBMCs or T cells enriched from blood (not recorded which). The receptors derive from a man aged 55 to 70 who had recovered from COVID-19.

This chain's CDR3 is CASSDRTGDYGYTF. In DNA, the CDR3 is TGTGCCAGCAGTGACCGGACAGGGGACTATGGCTACACCTTC. The chain is built from TRBV2 and TRBJ1-2, with TRBD1 matching 9 bases. The V gene's germline CDR1 is SNHLY and CDR2 FYNNEI. CDR3 size: 14 residues. The V segment lost 3 bases and the J segment 3 bases; nucleotides outside the gene matches: 2.

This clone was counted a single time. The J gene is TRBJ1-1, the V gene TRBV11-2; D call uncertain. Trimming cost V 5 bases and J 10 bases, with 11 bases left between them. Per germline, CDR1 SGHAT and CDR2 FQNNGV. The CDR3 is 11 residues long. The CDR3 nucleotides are TGTGCCAGCAGCCCAGGCTTGGGAGCTTTCTTT. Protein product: CASSPGLGAFF.

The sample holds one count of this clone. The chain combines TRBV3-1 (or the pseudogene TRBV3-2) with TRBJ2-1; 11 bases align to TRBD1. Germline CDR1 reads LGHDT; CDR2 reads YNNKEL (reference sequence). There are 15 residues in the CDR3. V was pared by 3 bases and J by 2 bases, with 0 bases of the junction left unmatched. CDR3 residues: CASSQGQGAYNEQFF. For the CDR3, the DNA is TGTGCCAGCAGCCAGGGACAGGGGGCCTACAATGAGCAGTTCTTC.

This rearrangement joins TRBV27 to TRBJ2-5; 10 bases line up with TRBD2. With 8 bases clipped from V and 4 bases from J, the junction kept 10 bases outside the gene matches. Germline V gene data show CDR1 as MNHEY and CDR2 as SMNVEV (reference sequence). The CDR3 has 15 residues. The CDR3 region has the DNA TGTGCCAGCGGACCGGGACTAGCGTTCGGAGAGACCCAGTACTTC. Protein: CASGPGLAFGETQYF.

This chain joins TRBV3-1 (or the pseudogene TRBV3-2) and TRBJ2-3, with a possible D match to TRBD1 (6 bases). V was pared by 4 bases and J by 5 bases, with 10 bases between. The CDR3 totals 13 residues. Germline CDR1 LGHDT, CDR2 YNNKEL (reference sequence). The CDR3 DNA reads TGTGCCAGCAGCCGGACAGTTGGAGATACGCAGTATTTT. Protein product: CASSRTVGDTQYF.

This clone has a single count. CDR3 residues: CASSFEGYEQYF. Here the CDR3 DNA reads TGTGCCAGCAGCTTTGAGGGTTACGAGCAGTACTTC. V gene TRBV5-5 combines with J gene TRBJ2-7; maybe TRBD2 (5 bases). V shed 2 bases and J shed 4 bases, with 7 bases lying between them. Germline values: CDR1 SGHKS, CDR2 YYEKEE (reference sequence). This CDR3 comprises 12 residues.

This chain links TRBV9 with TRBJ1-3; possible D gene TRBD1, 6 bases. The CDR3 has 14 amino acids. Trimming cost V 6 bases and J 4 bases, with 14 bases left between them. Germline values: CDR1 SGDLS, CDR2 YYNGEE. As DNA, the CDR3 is TGTGCCAGCAATGTCAGGGGTTCCGGAAACACCATATATTTT. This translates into CASNVRGSGNTIYF. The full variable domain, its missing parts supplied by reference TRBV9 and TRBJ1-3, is DSGVTQTPKHLITATGQRVTLRCSPRSGDLSVYWYQQSLDQGLQFLIQYYNGEERAKGNILERFSAQQFPDLHSELNLSSLELGDSALYFCASNVRGSGNTIYFGEGSWLTVV.

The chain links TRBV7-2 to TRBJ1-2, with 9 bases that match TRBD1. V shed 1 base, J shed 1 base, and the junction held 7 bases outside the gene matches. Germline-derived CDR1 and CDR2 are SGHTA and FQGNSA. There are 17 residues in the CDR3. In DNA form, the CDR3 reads TGTGCCAGCAGCTTAGTGGACAGGGGAGTGGGTAACTATGGCTACACCTTC. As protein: CASSLVDRGVGNYGYTF.

The CDR3 DNA follows: TGTGCCAGCAGTGAAGGCAGGGAGGGCAATCAGCCCCAGCATTTT. Its translation is CASSEGREGNQPQHF. V usage is TRBV2 and J usage is TRBJ1-5, with D maybe TRBD1 (5 bases). Trimming removed 1 base at V and 2 bases at J, with 9 bases between. Germline loops: CDR1 SNHLY, CDR2 FYNNEI. The CDR3 consists of 15 residues. The full variable domain, with the rest looked up from reference TRBV2 and TRBJ1-5, is EPEVTQTPSHQVTQMGQEVILRCVPISNHLYFYWYRQILGQKVEFLVSFYNNEISEKSEIFDDQFSVERPDGSNFTLKIRSTKLEDSAMYFCASSEGREGNQPQHFGDGTRLSIL.